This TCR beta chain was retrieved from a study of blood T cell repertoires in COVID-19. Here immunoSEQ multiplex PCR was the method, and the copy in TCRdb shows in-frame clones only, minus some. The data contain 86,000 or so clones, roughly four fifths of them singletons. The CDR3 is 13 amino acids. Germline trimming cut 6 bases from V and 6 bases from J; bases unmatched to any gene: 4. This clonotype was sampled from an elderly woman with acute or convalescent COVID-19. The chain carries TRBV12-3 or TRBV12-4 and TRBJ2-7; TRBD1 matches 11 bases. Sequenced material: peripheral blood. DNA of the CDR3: TGTGCCAGCAGACCCGGGACAGGGGGCGAGCAGTACTTC. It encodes CASRPGTGGEQYF.